The sequence of this T cell receptor (beta chain) was determined in a study of cytomegalovirus exposure and HLA in healthy donors. Study information: Early on, a data release was issued that held 65 million to 100 million unique TCRs from HLA-typed donors.

Study results and caveats: A later analysis linked a missense variant in DCLRE1C to the trimming of TCR beta V and J genes. TCR beta V segments were, for the most part, productive about 90% or about 30% of the time in an earlier analysis.

The PCR made use of 60 Vbeta and 13 Jbeta primers. The data were produced by immunoSEQ multiplex PCR, yet TCRdb's version contains in-frame clones alone and is incomplete. The sample holds around 250,000 clones; approximately 81% are singletons and the top ten take around 8%. The germline V and J ends were trimmed by 2 bases and 4 bases, with 8 bases remaining between them. The CDR3 contains 14 residues. Looked up from germline, CDR1 is KGHSH and CDR2 is LQKENI. This clone was detected only once. Its specificity is unknown. V and J are TRBV18 and TRBJ2-2; D might be TRBD1 (6 bases). The sequencing sample was made of PBMCs. The sequence was collected from a woman aged 55-70 years in good health and CMV-seropositive. This CDR3 reads CASSPDRRTGELFF. CDR3 in DNA: TGTGCCAGCTCACCAGACAGGCGCACCGGGGAGCTGTTTTTT.